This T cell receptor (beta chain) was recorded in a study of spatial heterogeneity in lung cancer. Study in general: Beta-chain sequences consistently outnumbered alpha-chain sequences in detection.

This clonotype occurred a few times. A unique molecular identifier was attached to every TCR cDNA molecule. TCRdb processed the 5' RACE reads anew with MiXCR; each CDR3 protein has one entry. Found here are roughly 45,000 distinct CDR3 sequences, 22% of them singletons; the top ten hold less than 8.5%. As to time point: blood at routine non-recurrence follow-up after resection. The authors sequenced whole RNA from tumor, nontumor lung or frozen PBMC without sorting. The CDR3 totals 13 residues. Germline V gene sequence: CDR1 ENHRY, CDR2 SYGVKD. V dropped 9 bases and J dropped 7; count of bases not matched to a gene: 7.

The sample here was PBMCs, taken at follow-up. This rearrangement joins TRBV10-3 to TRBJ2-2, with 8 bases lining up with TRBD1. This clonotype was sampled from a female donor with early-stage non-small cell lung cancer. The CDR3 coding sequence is TGTGCCATGGGCCAGGGGGCGATCGGGGAGCTGTTTTTT. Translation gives CAMGQGAIGELFF.